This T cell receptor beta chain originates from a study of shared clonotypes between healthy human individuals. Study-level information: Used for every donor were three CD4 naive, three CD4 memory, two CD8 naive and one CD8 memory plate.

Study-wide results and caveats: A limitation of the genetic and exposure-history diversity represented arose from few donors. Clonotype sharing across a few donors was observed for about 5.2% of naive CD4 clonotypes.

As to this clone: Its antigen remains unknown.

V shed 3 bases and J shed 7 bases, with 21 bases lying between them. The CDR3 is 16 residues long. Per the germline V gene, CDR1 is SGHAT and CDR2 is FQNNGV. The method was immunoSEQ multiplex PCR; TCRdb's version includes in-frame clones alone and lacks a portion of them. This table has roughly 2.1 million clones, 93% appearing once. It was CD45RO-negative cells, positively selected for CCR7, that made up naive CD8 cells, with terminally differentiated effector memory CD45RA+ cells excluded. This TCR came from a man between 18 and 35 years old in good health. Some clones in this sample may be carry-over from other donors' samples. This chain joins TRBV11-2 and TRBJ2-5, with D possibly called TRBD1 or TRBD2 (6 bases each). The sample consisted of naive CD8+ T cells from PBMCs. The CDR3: CASSFYRTAMEGTQYF. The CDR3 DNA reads TGTGCCAGCAGCTTTTATCGGACAGCCATGGAGGGGACCCAGTACTTC.